This entry lists 5 T cell receptor beta chains sequenced from one sample in a study of OX40 agonist ivuxolimab in advanced cancers. Here immunoSEQ multiplex PCR was the method, and the copy in TCRdb shows in-frame clones only, minus some. There are roughly 80,000 clones in the sample; approximately 86% occur only once, and less than 2.5% lies in the top ten. The sample consisted of CD4+ or CD8+ T cells sorted from blood, taken in a trial of the OX40 agonist ivuxolimab. Every receptor here comes from an adult with an advanced solid tumor such as melanoma, head and neck, liver or kidney cancer.

This clone has only one observation. V is TRBV19 and J is TRBJ1-4; D ambiguous. Germline CDR1 and CDR2: LNHDA and SQIVND (reference sequence). The CDR3 loop spans 12 amino acids. Trimming pared 5 bases from V and 11 bases from J, leaving 12 bases between. For the CDR3, the DNA is TGTGCCAGTAGTGCCCTGGGCGGCAAACTGTTTTTT. Translation: CASSALGGKLFF.

This rearrangement joins TRBV20-1 to TRBJ1-4; D unclear. Looked up from germline, CDR1 is DFQATT and CDR2 is SNEGSKA (reference sequence). The CDR3 spans 11 residues. Trimming took 3 bases from V and 5 from J, leaving 4 bases between them. The chain's CDR3 is CSARANEKLFF. CDR3 DNA: TGCAGTGCTAGGGCCAATGAAAAACTGTTTTTT.

The rearrangement joins TRBV6-1 to TRBJ1-1, with a tentative D call TRBD1 (6 bases). Trimming pared 6 bases from V and 6 bases from J, leaving 17 bases between. CDR3 length: 14 residues. From germline, CDR1 is MNHNS and CDR2 SASEGT. The CDR3 is CASSVVRGSAEAFF. The DNA for the CDR3 is TGTGCCAGCAGCGTAGTCAGGGGATCGGCTGAAGCTTTCTTT.

The sample holds one count of this clone. CDR3 bases: TGTGCCAGCAGTGACGATAGGAGAGGGTCTAGCAATCAGCCCCAGCATTTT. It is translated as CASSDDRRGSSNQPQHF. The genes are TRBV6-4 and TRBJ1-5; D is ambiguous. Germline V gene sequence: CDR1 MRHNA, CDR2 SNTAGT. V shed 2 bases and J shed 0 bases, with 14 bases lying between them. The CDR3 loop spans 17 amino acids.

This rearrangement joins TRBV29-1 to TRBJ2-1; 11 nucleotides agree with TRBD1. The CDR3 has 14 amino acids. Trimming removed 7 bases from V and 10 bases from J; junction bases left unmatched: 12. Germline V gene sequence: CDR1 SQVTM, CDR2 ANQGSEA. The CDR3 bases are TGCAGCGCCCGGATCCCGGGACAGGGGGGCGAGCAGTTCTTC. It encodes CSARIPGQGGEQFF.